The next 29 T cell receptor beta chains were all read from a single sample in a study of blood T cell repertoires in COVID-19. The protocol was immunoSEQ multiplex PCR, while the TCRdb copy is restricted to in-frame clones and leaves out a portion. This sample has 200,000 to 300,000 clones, with more than 75% found just once. The material sequenced was PBMCs or T cells enriched from blood (not recorded which). Receptors originate from a woman aged 18-35 years who had recovered from COVID-19.

The chain carries TRBV27 and TRBJ2-5; 7 bases are shared with TRBD1. This CDR3 has 16 amino acids. V shed 3 bases and J 5 bases; nucleotides not matched to a gene: 12. Germline assignment: CDR1 MNHEY and CDR2 SMNVEV (reference sequence). This chain's CDR3 is CASSFGTGGQRETQYF. The CDR3 region has the DNA TGTGCCAGCAGTTTCGGTACTGGGGGACAGCGGGAGACCCAGTACTTC.

In this sample, this clone turned up once. The chain carries TRBV2 and TRBJ1-1; TRBD1 agrees at 7 bases. CDR3 length equals 14 residues. V dropped 5 bases and J dropped 10; count of bases not matched to a gene: 13. The V gene's germline CDR1 is SNHLY and CDR2 FYNNEI. CDR3 amino acids: CASSFTPEQGLAFF. In DNA form, the CDR3 reads TGTGCCAGCAGTTTTACCCCCGAACAGGGGTTAGCTTTCTTT.

V and J are TRBV12-3 or TRBV12-4 and TRBJ1-2; D call uncertain. The CDR3 length is 12 residues. Trimming stripped 2 bases from V and 7 bases from J, with 8 bases between. The CDR3, as DNA: TGTGCCAGCAGTTTAAGAGGGTTTGGCTACACCTTC. Its protein is CASSLRGFGYTF.

The genes are TRBV13 and TRBJ1-1; D is uncertain. CDR1 and CDR2 (germline): PRHDT, FYEKMQ (reference sequence). This CDR3 comprises 14 residues. V lost 0 bases, J lost 4 bases, and 9 bases lay in between. CDR3 in amino acids: CASSLGLQSTEAFF. The CDR3 nucleotides read TGTGCCAGCAGCTTAGGGTTACAGAGCACTGAAGCTTTCTTT.

The rearrangement joins TRBV5-8 to TRBJ1-3; 7 bases align to TRBD1. This CDR3 contains 15 residues. The V and J ends lost 4 bases and 0 bases, in that order; junction bases with no gene match: 4. Germline CDR1 SGHTS, CDR2 YDEGEE. CDR3 sequence reads: CASSVGQYSGNTIYF. As DNA, the CDR3 is TGTGCCAGCAGCGTGGGACAGTACTCTGGAAACACCATATATTTT.

The DNA for the CDR3 is TGTGCCAGCAGCTCAAACGGGGGGGCCGGAACCGGGGAGCTGTTTTTT. It is translated as CASSSNGGAGTGELFF. V is TRBV7-2 and J is TRBJ2-2; 8 nucleotides line up with TRBD2. The CDR3 is 16 amino acids. CDR1 and CDR2 from the germline V gene are SGHTA and FQGNSA. The V segment lost 4 bases and the J segment 5 bases; nucleotides outside the gene matches: 9.

The J gene is TRBJ2-1, the V gene TRBV10-3, with D possibly being TRBD2 (5 bases). Trimming left V 3 bases short and J 7 bases short, with 13 bases between. The length of the CDR3 is 14 residues. Germline lookup yields CDR1 ENHRY and CDR2 SYGVKD. This CDR3 is CAISERTGKNEQFF. CDR3 in DNA: TGTGCCATCAGTGAAAGGACGGGGAAAAATGAGCAGTTCTTC.

V and J are TRBV4-3 and TRBJ2-1; no firm D call. CDR1 and CDR2 from the germline V gene are LGHNA and YSLEER. Trimming pared 0 bases from V and 6 bases from J, leaving 15 bases between. This CDR3 comprises 16 residues. The CDR3 here is CASSQDLHEYSNEQFF. The CDR3 DNA reads TGCGCCAGCAGCCAAGATTTGCACGAATACAGCAATGAGCAGTTCTTC.

V and J are TRBV5-5 and TRBJ1-3; no firm D call. Trimming stripped 8 bases from V and 3 bases from J, with 12 bases between. Germline CDR1 is SGHKS and CDR2 is YYEKEE (reference sequence). The CDR3 runs to 13 residues. The CDR3 coding sequence is TGTGCCAGAACGGGAAGCTGTGGAAACACCATATATTTT. Amino acid sequence: CARTGSCGNTIYF.

This clone has more than one count but fewer than ten. The genes are TRBV27 and TRBJ1-2; the D gene is possibly TRBD1 (5 bases). The V gene's germline CDR1 is MNHEY and CDR2 SMNVEV (reference sequence). CDR3 length: 13 amino acids. The V and J ends lost 4 bases and 4 bases respectively, with 10 bases between them. Here the CDR3 reads CASSSGSGYGYTF. Here the CDR3 DNA reads TGTGCCAGCAGTTCAGGGTCGGGCTATGGCTACACCTTC.

The genes are TRBV2 and TRBJ2-5; 11 positions agree with TRBD1. Per germline, CDR1 SNHLY and CDR2 FYNNEI. Trimming took 6 bases from V and 4 from J; bases not matched to a gene: 1. The length of the CDR3 is 13 residues. CDR3 sequence: CASRDRGRETQYF. For the CDR3, the DNA is TGTGCCAGCAGGGACAGGGGGCGAGAGACCCAGTACTTC. The full variable domain, with the rest looked up from reference TRBV2 and TRBJ2-5, is EPEVTQTPSHQVTQMGQEVILRCVPISNHLYFYWYRQILGQKVEFLVSFYNNEISEKSEIFDDQFSVERPDGSNFTLKIRSTKLEDSAMYFCASRDRGRETQYFGPGTRLLVL.

This chain joins TRBV6-5 and TRBJ2-5, with 11 bases that match TRBD2. The CDR3 runs to 16 residues. V was pared by 4 bases and J by 4 bases, with 8 bases of the junction left unmatched. Germline-derived CDR1 and CDR2 are MNHEY and SVGAGI. This CDR3 reads CASSSLAGGLGETQYF. CDR3 DNA sequence: TGTGCCAGCAGTTCCCTAGCGGGGGGCTTAGGAGAGACCCAGTACTTC.

This sequence joins TRBV13 and TRBJ2-7, with 7 bases matching TRBD1. Germline CDR1 reads PRHDT; CDR2 reads FYEKMQ (reference sequence). The CDR3 loop spans 14 amino acids. The ends lost 6 bases at V and 4 bases at J; junction bases unmatched: 9. CDR3 DNA: TGTGCCAGCAGTCATGACAGGGAGAGGTACGAGCAGTACTTC. Translated, it gives CASSHDRERYEQYF. The whole variable domain, filled in from reference TRBV13 and TRBJ2-7, reads AAGVIQSPRHLIKEKRETATLKCYPIPRHDTVYWYQQGPGQDPQFLISFYEKMQSDKGSIPDRFSAQQFSDYHSELNMSSLELGDSALYFCASSHDRERYEQYFGPGTRLTVT.

In DNA, the CDR3 is TGTGCCTGGAGTGTACCCCGAGGAGTATACGAGCAGTACTTC. Translating it yields CAWSVPRGVYEQYF. The rearrangement links TRBV30 to TRBJ2-7; no clear D. Per germline, CDR1 GTSNPN and CDR2 SVGIG (reference sequence). V was pared by 0 bases and J by 4 bases, with 13 bases between. There are 14 residues in the CDR3.

V and J are TRBV5-4 and TRBJ2-5; no reliable D call. The CDR3 runs 13 residues. Germline lookup yields CDR1 SGHNT and CDR2 YYREEE (reference sequence). V was pared by 0 bases and J by 5 bases, with 8 bases between. CDR3 sequence reads: CASSLESLETQYF. CDR3 nucleotides: TGTGCCAGCAGCTTGGAATCCCTTGAGACCCAGTACTTC.

This clone was seen more than once but under ten times. V and J are TRBV6-2 or TRBV6-3 and TRBJ1-5; the match to TRBD1 covers 11 bases. Per the germline V gene, CDR1 is MNHEY and CDR2 is SVGEGT. The length of the CDR3 is 18 residues. The junction had 10 bases not matched to a gene; V was cut back by 6 bases and J by 0 bases. CDR3 region: CASSPRTGGGYSNQPQHF. CDR3 sequence (DNA): TGTGCCAGCAGCCCCAGGACAGGGGGCGGGTATAGCAATCAGCCCCAGCATTTT.

The chain joins TRBV6-5 to TRBJ2-3, with TRBD2 identical over 12 bases. The CDR3 contains 15 residues. Germline V gene sequence: CDR1 MNHEY, CDR2 SVGAGI. With 7 bases clipped from V and 4 bases from J, the junction kept 6 bases outside the gene matches. The CDR3 loop is CASILAGGRADTQYF. DNA of the CDR3: TGTGCCAGCATTCTAGCGGGAGGGCGTGCAGATACGCAGTATTTT.

This clone was picked up many times. The J gene is TRBJ1-2, the V gene TRBV1; the table's TRBD1 call for D was not verified on the DNA. TRBV1 is assigned pseudogene status. This CDR3 has 16 residues. In DNA form, the CDR3 reads TGCACCAGCTATTCAAGTGGGGACAGGGGAGGTTATGGCTACACCTTC. Protein product: CTSYSSGDRGGYGYTF.

J is TRBJ2-1 and V is TRBV20-1, with D maybe TRBD2 (5 bases). This CDR3 is 17 amino acids long. The germline V gene encodes CDR1 DFQATT and CDR2 SNEGSKA (reference sequence). V lost 3 bases and J 7 bases, leaving 25 bases between the germline ends. CDR3: CSASGVGSENLGNEQFF. CDR3 nucleotides: TGCAGTGCTAGTGGGGTTGGTAGCGAGAACCTGGGGAATGAGCAGTTCTTC.

The gene calls are TRBV3-1 (or the pseudogene TRBV3-2) and TRBJ2-7; 11 nucleotides align to TRBD2. Germline loops: CDR1 LGHDT, CDR2 YNNKEL (reference sequence). The CDR3 contains 15 residues. Trimming removed 4 bases from V and 3 bases from J; junction bases left unmatched: 5. The CDR3 loop is CASSRGTSGYYEQYF. The CDR3 coding sequence is TGTGCCAGCAGCCGCGGGACTAGCGGCTACTACGAGCAGTACTTC.

The genes are TRBV5-1 and TRBJ2-5; the D gene is possibly TRBD2 (6 bases). The CDR3 is 15 residues long. V was shortened by 2 bases and J by 3 bases, with 14 bases between the two germline ends. Germline V gene lookup returns CDR1 SGHRS and CDR2 YFSETQ. The CDR3 is CASSFRDSREETQYF. Written as DNA, the CDR3 is TGCGCCAGCAGCTTTCGGGACTCTCGGGAAGAGACCCAGTACTTC.

This chain links TRBV7-9 with TRBJ2-7; D may be TRBD2 (6 bases). The V gene lost 5 bases and the J gene lost 9 bases, with 17 bases spanning the gap. Germline CDR1 and CDR2: SEHNR and FQNEAQ (reference sequence). This CDR3 contains 13 residues. The CDR3 is CASSPGTFSGQYF. In nucleotides, the CDR3 is TGTGCCAGCAGCCCAGGGACTTTTTCGGGGCAGTACTTC.

The rearrangement links TRBV10-3 to TRBJ2-1, with TRBD2 as a possible D gene (6 bases). V was clipped by 6 bases and J by 6 bases, with 15 bases between them. The length of the CDR3 is 14 residues. Germline CDR1 ENHRY, CDR2 SYGVKD. CDR3: CAISGGTGANEQFF. In nucleotides, the CDR3 is TGTGCCATCAGCGGAGGGACTGGCGCCAATGAGCAGTTCTTC.

J is TRBJ2-1 and V is TRBV27; 9 positions match TRBD2. V lost 7 bases and J lost 13; bases outside the gene matches: 5. Germline CDR1 MNHEY, CDR2 SMNVEV (reference sequence). CDR3 size: 11 residues. The CDR3 loop is CASTNSGRQFF. Written as DNA, the CDR3 is TGTGCCAGCACGAATAGCGGGAGACAGTTCTTC.

This chain links TRBV30 with TRBJ1-2; unclear D gene. The CDR3 contains 12 residues. V gave up 2 bases and J gave up 7 bases, with 11 bases separating them. In germline, CDR1 is GTSNPN, CDR2 SVGIG (reference sequence). The CDR3 DNA reads TGTGCCTGGAGTCCCACAGAGTCTGGCTACACCTTC. Translated: CAWSPTESGYTF.

This chain joins TRBV6-1 and TRBJ2-2; no reliable D call. The ends were cut back, 3 bases at V and 2 bases at J, with 19 bases in the middle. The CDR3 totals 18 residues. Germline CDR1 and CDR2: MNHNS and SASEGT. CDR3 region: CASSDKGALTRNTGELFF. In DNA form, the CDR3 reads TGTGCCAGCAGTGATAAAGGAGCGCTCACGAGAAACACCGGGGAGCTGTTTTTT.

The J gene is TRBJ2-7, the V gene TRBV7-2; the match to TRBD2 covers 11 bases. Germline lookup yields CDR1 SGHTA and CDR2 FQGNSA. The V and J ends lost 5 bases and 2 bases, in that order; junction bases with no gene match: 5. The CDR3 extends over 15 amino acids. The CDR3 loop is CASSLLAGAAYEQYF. The CDR3 DNA sequence: TGTGCCAGCAGCCTACTAGCGGGGGCCGCCTACGAGCAGTACTTC.

The rearrangement links TRBV7-9 to TRBJ2-3, with D possibly matching TRBD1 (6 bases). Germline values: CDR1 SEHNR, CDR2 FQNEAQ (reference sequence). V was pared by 4 bases and J by 0 bases, with 11 bases between. The CDR3 length is 15 residues. This CDR3 is CASSSQGTSTDTQYF. CDR3 DNA sequence: TGTGCCAGCAGCTCGCAGGGGACGAGCACAGATACGCAGTATTTT.

This chain connects TRBV6-2 or TRBV6-3 to TRBJ1-2; the D gene is possibly TRBD1 (6 bases). The CDR3 has 12 residues. Germline V CDR1 and CDR2: MNHEY, SVGEGT. Between the trimmed V and J ends, which lost 2 bases and 5 bases, there was a span of 6 bases. The CDR3 nucleotides read TGTGCCAGCAGTTACGGACAGTATGGCTACACCTTC. Translation gives CASSYGQYGYTF.